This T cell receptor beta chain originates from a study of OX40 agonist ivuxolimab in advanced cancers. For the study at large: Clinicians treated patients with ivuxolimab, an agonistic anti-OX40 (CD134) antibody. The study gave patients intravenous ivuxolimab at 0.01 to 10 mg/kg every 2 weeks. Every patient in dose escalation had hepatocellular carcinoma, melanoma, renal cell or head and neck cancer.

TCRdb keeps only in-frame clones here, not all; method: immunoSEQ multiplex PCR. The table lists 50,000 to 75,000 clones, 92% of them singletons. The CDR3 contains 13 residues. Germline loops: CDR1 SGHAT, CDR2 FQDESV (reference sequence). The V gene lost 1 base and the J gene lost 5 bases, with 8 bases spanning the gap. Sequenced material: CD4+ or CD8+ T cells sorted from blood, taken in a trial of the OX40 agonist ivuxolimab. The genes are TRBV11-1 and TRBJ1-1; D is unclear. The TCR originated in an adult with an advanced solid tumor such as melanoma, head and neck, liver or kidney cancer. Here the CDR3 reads CASSLVGVTEAFF. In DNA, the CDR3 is TGTGCCAGCAGCTTAGTGGGAGTAACTGAAGCTTTCTTT.